In its sample, the clone carrying this TCR beta chain was seen many times. TCR beta CDR3 sequences were amplified from RNA transcripts. Researchers ran a first-round RT-PCR on the TCR CDR3 using the HTBI primer set. TCRdb independently ran MiXCR on the multiplex PCR reads; one entry per CDR3 protein. Among approximately 600,000 distinct CDR3 sequences listed, around 21% were seen once. The data originate from a study of T cells in Graves' hyperthyroidism and ophthalmopathy. Looked up from germline, CDR1 is MNHEY and CDR2 is SVGEGT. The ends were cut back, 2 bases at V and 0 bases at J, with 10 bases in the middle. The CDR3 has 15 amino acids. The study excluded patients with uncontrolled infection, other autoimmune disease, pregnancy or lactation.

This receptor was obtained from a man younger than 45 with Graves' ophthalmopathy. The specimen was blood. The chain recombines TRBV6-2 or TRBV6-3 with TRBJ1-1; D is uncertain. The CDR3 DNA follows: TGTGCCAGCAGTTACGCCCAGACCATGAACACTGAAGCTTTCTTT. Translated: CASSYAQTMNTEAFF.